One sample yielded the 14 T cell receptor beta chains listed below, sequenced in a study of T-cell memory formation after mild COVID-19. One entry per CDR3 protein, called by TCRdb with MiXCR from the 5' RACE reads. The table lists under 350,000 distinct CDR3 sequences, 15% to 20% of them singletons. Sample: PBMCs or a T cell subset sorted from them (not recorded which). The receptors were sampled from a man aged 18 to 29 who had mild COVID-19 (a few samples of this study predate the infection). Cell type and time point are not known.

The chain uses TRBV15 and TRBJ1-2, with no clear D. The V end lost 4 bases, the J end lost 3 bases, and 15 bases lay between the germline ends. This CDR3 region has 15 residues. Germline assignment: CDR1 LNHNV and CDR2 YYDKDF (reference sequence). The CDR3: CATSKGPGADYGYTF. The CDR3 coding sequence is TGTGCCACCAGCAAGGGCCCCGGAGCCGACTATGGCTACACCTTC.

The table lists this clonotype with many counts. V usage is TRBV3-1 and J usage is TRBJ2-7; 9 bases match TRBD2. The CDR3 totals 13 residues. J gave up 6 bases and V 5 bases, and 5 bases lay outside the gene matches. Germline V gene sequence: CDR1 LGHDT, CDR2 YNNKEL (reference sequence). In DNA form, the CDR3 reads TGTGCCAGCAGCTTTAGCGGGGGACTCGAGCAGTACTTC. Its protein is CASSFSGGLEQYF.

The V gene is TRBV6-5, the J gene TRBJ1-1; 9 positions match TRBD1. Germline V lookup: CDR1 MNHEY, CDR2 SVGAGI. This CDR3 contains 16 residues. J gave up 4 bases and V 5 bases, and 11 bases lay outside the gene matches. The CDR3 DNA is TGTGCCAGCAGTCCCTTACAGGGGGCGCTGGGCACTGAAGCTTTCTTT. Translating gives CASSPLQGALGTEAFF.

This clonotype was counted a few times. The chain is built from TRBV20-1 and TRBJ1-1; maybe TRBD1 (5 bases). Germline loops: CDR1 DFQATT, CDR2 SNEGSKA (reference sequence). V was cut by 6 bases and J by 1 base, with 24 bases left in between. The CDR3 totals 17 residues. CDR3 in DNA: TGCAGTGCCGCACGGGCAGGATCCAATAGGGGGAACACTGAAGCTTTCTTT. As protein: CSAARAGSNRGNTEAFF.

In its sample, this clonotype was seen a few times. This chain uses TRBV5-1 with TRBJ2-7, with D possibly matching TRBD1 (5 bases). V was trimmed by 2 bases and J by 7 bases, leaving 13 bases between them. This CDR3 is 13 amino acids long. Germline V gene data show CDR1 as SGHRS and CDR2 as YFSETQ. CDR3 nucleotides: TGCGCCAGCAGCTTCCTAACAGGAGAAGAGCAGTACTTC. Amino acid sequence: CASSFLTGEEQYF.

This clonotype has more than one count but fewer than ten. The rearrangement links TRBV20-1 to TRBJ2-7; possible D gene TRBD1, 6 bases. V was trimmed by 1 base and J by 3 bases, leaving 10 bases between them. The CDR3 runs to 13 residues. From germline, CDR1 is DFQATT and CDR2 SNEGSKA (reference sequence). CDR3: CSARAPGVYEQYF. CDR3 DNA: TGCAGTGCTAGAGCCCCAGGGGTCTACGAGCAGTACTTC.

CDR3 sequence: CASSLAGDGYTF. As DNA, the CDR3 is TGCGCCAGCAGCTTGGCAGGGGATGGCTACACCTTC. V and J are TRBV5-1 and TRBJ1-2, with a possible D match to TRBD1 (6 bases). The CDR3 spans 12 residues. With 0 bases removed from V and 6 bases from J, the gap between germline ends came to 6 bases. Germline CDR1 reads SGHRS; CDR2 reads YFSETQ.

This clonotype was seen repeatedly, ten times or more. The chain combines TRBV5-5 with TRBJ2-7, with a tentative D call TRBD2 (7 bases). The germline V and J ends were trimmed by 3 bases and 0 bases, with 16 bases remaining between them. CDR3 length: 16 residues. Germline loops: CDR1 SGHKS, CDR2 YYEKEE (reference sequence). The CDR3, as DNA: TGTGCCAGCAGCTGGGGGGGGCCAGGGAACTCCTACGAGCAGTACTTC. It yields the protein CASSWGGPGNSYEQYF.

This clonotype was seen at least ten times. The rearrangement joins TRBV30 to TRBJ2-4; the D gene is possibly TRBD2 (7 bases). The V end lost 5 bases, the J end lost 8 bases, and 19 bases lay between the germline ends. In germline, CDR1 is GTSNPN, CDR2 SVGIG (reference sequence). CDR3 length equals 14 residues. CDR3 residues: CAWWAGRGLHIQYF. In nucleotides, the CDR3 is TGTGCCTGGTGGGCAGGGAGGGGGTTACACATTCAGTACTTC.

The V and J genes are TRBV19 and TRBJ2-5, with D perhaps matching TRBD1 (6 bases). The CDR3 runs to 16 residues. V was cut by 4 bases and J by 2 bases, with 17 bases left in between. Germline loops: CDR1 LNHDA, CDR2 SQIVND (reference sequence). The DNA for the CDR3 is TGTGCCAGTAGTAAGAGGCAGGGGCGGCTTCAAGAGACCCAGTACTTC. Encoded protein: CASSKRQGRLQETQYF.

This rearrangement joins TRBV9 to TRBJ1-1, with unresolved D. The V end lost 0 bases, the J end lost 1 base, and 16 bases lay between the germline ends. CDR3 size: 17 residues. Germline CDR1 reads SGDLS; CDR2 reads YYNGEE. This chain's CDR3 is CASSVESRPLQNTEAFF. Written as DNA, the CDR3 is TGTGCCAGCAGCGTAGAGTCCCGACCACTACAGAACACTGAAGCTTTCTTT.

The sample holds a few counts of this clonotype. V is TRBV28 and J is TRBJ2-7; D is tentatively TRBD1 or TRBD2 (6 bases each). Between the trimmed V and J ends, which lost 8 bases and 6 bases, there was a span of 17 bases. There are 13 residues in the CDR3. The germline gives CDR1 MDHEN, CDR2 SYDVKM. The CDR3 protein is CASRGQGRGEQYV. The DNA for the CDR3 is TGTGCCAGCCGGGGGCAGGGTAGGGGCGAGCAGTACGTC.

The rearrangement uses TRBV12-3 or TRBV12-4 and TRBJ1-5; 8 positions agree with TRBD1. Unmatched junction bases numbered 8, after V lost 6 bases and J lost 1 base. The CDR3 has 16 amino acids. CDR3 in DNA: TGTGCCAGCAGAGGGACAGGAGATTCAAGCAATCAGCCCCAGCATTTT. Amino acid sequence: CASRGTGDSSNQPQHF.

This clonotype has only a few counts. V is TRBV3-1 and J is TRBJ1-6; D gene ambiguous. In germline, CDR1 is LGHDT, CDR2 YNNKEL (reference sequence). Trimming shortened V by 6 bases and J by 1 base, and 10 bases separated the two germline ends. The CDR3 is 15 residues long. CDR3: CASSLDGSYNSPLHF. Written as DNA, the CDR3 is TGTGCCAGCAGTCTCGACGGATCCTATAATTCACCCCTCCACTTT. Based on the CDR3 plus reference TRBV3-1 and TRBJ1-6, the full variable domain is DTAVSQTPKYLVTQMGNDKSIKCEQNLGHDTMYWYKQDSKKFLKIMFSYNNKELIINETVPNRFSPKSPDKAHLNLHINSLELGDSAVYFCASSLDGSYNSPLHFGNGTRLTVT.